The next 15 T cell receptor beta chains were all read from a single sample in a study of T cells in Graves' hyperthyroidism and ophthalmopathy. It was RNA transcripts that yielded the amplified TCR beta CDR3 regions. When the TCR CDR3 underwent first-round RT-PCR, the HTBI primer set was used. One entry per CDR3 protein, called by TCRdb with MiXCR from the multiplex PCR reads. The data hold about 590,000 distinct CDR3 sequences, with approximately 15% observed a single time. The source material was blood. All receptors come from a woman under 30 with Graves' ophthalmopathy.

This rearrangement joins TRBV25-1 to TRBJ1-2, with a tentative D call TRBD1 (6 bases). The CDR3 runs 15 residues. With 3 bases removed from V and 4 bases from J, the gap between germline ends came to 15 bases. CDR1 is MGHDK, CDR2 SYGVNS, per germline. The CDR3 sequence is CASSEGAKGFYGYTF. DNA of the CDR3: TGTGCCAGCAGTGAGGGGGCCAAGGGTTTCTATGGCTACACCTTC.

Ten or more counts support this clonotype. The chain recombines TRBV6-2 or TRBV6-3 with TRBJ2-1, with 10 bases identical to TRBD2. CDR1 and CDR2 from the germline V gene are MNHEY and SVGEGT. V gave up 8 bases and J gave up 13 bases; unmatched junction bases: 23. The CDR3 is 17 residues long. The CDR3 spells CASASGLAGVALSDQFF. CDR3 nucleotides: TGTGCCAGCGCCTCAGGGCTAGCGGGAGTGGCCTTGTCTGATCAGTTCTTC.

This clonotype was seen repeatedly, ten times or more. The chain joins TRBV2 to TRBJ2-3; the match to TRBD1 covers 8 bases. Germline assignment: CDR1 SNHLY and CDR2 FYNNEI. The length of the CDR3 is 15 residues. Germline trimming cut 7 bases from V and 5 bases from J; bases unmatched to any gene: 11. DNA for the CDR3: TGTGCCAGCATCCGGGACAGGCGTACCCGAGATACGCAGTATTTT. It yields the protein CASIRDRRTRDTQYF.

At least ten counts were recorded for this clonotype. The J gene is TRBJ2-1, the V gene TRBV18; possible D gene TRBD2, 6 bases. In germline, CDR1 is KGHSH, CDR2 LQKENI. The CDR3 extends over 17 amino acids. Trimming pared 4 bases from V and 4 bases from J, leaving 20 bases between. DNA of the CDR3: TGTGCCAGCTCACTCGGGGGTTCGCGTTCCTTATACAATGAGCAGTTCTTC. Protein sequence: CASSLGGSRSLYNEQFF.

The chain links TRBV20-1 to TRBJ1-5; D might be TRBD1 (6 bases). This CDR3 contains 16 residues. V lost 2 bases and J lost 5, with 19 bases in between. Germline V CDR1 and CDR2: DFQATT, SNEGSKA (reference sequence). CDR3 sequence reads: CSARRPTGMDDQPQHF. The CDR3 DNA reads TGCAGTGCTAGAAGACCAACAGGGATGGATGATCAGCCCCAGCATTTT.

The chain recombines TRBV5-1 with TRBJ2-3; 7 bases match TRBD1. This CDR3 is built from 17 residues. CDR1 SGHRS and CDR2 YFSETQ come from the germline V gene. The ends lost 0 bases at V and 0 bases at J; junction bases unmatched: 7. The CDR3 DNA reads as TGCGCCAGCAGCTTGGCTAGGGACAGAGCAAGCACAGATACGCAGTATTTT. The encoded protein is CASSLARDRASTDTQYF.

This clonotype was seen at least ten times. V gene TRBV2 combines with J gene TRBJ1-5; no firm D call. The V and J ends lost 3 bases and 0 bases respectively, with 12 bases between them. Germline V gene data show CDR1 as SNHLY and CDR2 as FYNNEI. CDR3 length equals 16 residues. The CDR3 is CASSDPRIDSNQPQHF. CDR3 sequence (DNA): TGTGCCAGCAGTGACCCCCGAATAGATAGCAATCAGCCCCAGCATTTT.

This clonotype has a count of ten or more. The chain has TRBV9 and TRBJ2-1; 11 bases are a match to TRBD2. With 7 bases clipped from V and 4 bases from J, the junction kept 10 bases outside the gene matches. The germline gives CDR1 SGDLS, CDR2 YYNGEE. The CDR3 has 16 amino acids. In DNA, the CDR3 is TGTGCCAGCGGGTCGACGGGACTAGCGGCGTACAATGAGCAGTTCTTC. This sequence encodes CASGSTGLAAYNEQFF.

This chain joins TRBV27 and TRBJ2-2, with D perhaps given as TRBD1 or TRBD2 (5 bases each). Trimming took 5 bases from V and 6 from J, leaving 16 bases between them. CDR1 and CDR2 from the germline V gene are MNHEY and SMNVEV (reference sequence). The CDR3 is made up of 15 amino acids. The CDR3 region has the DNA TGTGCCAGCAGTCCGGGGATAGGGGTCTCCGGGGAGCTGTTTTTT. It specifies CASSPGIGVSGELFF.

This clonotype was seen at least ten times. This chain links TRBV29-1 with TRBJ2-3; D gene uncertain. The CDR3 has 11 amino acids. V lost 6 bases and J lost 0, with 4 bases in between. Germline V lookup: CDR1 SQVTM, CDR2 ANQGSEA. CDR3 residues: CSVTSTDTQYF. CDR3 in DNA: TGCAGCGTGACTAGCACAGATACGCAGTATTTT.

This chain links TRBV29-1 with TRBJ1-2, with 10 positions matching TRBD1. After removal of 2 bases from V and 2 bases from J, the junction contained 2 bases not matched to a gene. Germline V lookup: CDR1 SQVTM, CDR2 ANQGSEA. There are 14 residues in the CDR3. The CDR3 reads CSVESGQGNYGYTF. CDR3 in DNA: TGCAGCGTTGAATCGGGACAGGGGAACTATGGCTACACCTTC. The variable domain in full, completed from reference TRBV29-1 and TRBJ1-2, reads SAVISQKPSRDICQRGTSLTIQCQVDSQVTMMFWYRQQPGQSLTLIATANQGSEATYESGFVIDKFPISRPNLTFSTLTVSNMSPEDSSIYLCSVESGQGNYGYTFGSGTRLTVV.

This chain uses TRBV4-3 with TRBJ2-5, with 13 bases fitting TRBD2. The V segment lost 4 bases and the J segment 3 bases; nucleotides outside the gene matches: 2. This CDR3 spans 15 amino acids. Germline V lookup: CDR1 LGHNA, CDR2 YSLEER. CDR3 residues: CASSPLAGGEETQYF. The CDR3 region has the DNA TGCGCCAGCAGCCCACTAGCGGGAGGGGAAGAGACCCAGTACTTC.

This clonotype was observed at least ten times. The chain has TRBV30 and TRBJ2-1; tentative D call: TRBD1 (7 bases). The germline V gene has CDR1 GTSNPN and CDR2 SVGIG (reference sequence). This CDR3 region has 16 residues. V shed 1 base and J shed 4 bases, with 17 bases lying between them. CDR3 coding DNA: TGTGCCTGGAGTGGTCGGGGCAGGGGGGTATACAATGAGCAGTTCTTC. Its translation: CAWSGRGRGVYNEQFF.

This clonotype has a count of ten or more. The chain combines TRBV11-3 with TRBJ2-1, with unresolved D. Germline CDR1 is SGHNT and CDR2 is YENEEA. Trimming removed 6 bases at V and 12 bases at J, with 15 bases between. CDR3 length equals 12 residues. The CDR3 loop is CASSFQAFGQFF. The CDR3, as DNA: TGTGCCAGCAGTTTCCAGGCCTTTGGGCAGTTCTTC. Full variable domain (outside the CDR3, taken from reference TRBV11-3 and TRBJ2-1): EAGVVQSPRYKIIEKKQPVAFWCNPISGHNTLYWYLQNLGQGPELLIRYENEEAVDDSQLPKDRFSAERLKGVDSTLKIQPAELGDSAVYLCASSFQAFGQFFGPGTRLTVL.

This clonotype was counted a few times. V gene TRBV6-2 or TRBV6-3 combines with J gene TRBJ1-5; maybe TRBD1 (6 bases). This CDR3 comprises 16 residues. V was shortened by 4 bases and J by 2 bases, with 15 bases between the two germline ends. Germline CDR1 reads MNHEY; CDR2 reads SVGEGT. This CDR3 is CASSCHRARGNQPQHF. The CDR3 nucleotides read TGTGCCAGCAGTTGCCACAGGGCCCGGGGCAATCAGCCCCAGCATTTT.